This TCR beta chain was found in a study of regulatory T cells in long-lasting Graves disease (dated by TCRdb to the early 2020s). For context, the study as a whole: In the newly diagnosed Graves' disease group, patients had been taking antithyroid drugs for less than 3 months. Peripheral blood TCR sequencing and RNA sequencing compared persistent Graves' disease patients with newly diagnosed Graves' disease patients. The study was registered as a clinical trial and conducted in China. A total of about 35 samples underwent TCR sequencing: approximately 13 from persistent and about 20 from newly diagnosed Graves' disease patients.

Comment on this clonotype: Its binding antigen is unknown. Base qualities are missing; no much larger clone stands one base away.

Study-wide findings and limitations: Because the primary lesion, thyroid tissue, could not be accessed, the study looked at peripheral blood alone. Compared with newly diagnosed patients, persistent Graves' disease patients had lower TCR Shannon entropy and fewer highly expanded clones, which suggests clonal expansion. Patients with persistent disease shared more public clonotypes (about 2,500) than newly diagnosed patients did (966). The authors noted that the small sample size was a limitation that may lower accuracy. Sequencing and analysis were limited to the TCR beta chain.

The sample's time point label, decoded: newly diagnosed GD, antithyroid drugs for less than 3 months. For both TCR sequencing and RNA sequencing, RNA was extracted from PBMCs in TRIzol. The diagnosis of Graves' disease followed American Thyroid Association guidelines. Recruitment of patients was carried out at an endocrinology department in Xi'an, China. Each patient gave approximately 9.7 milliliters of peripheral blood, collected in an EDTA anticoagulant tube. PBMCs were isolated by Ficoll Paque Plus density gradient separation without further T cell sorting. RNA quality was checked with an Agilent 2100 Bioanalyzer and agarose gel, and concentration with a NanoDrop 2000. Library preparation was by multiplex PCR. Reads for this sample came from an Illumina HiSeq 4000. To build TCR beta libraries, CDR3 regions were amplified by Arm-PCR using iRepertoire HTBI primers. Gel purification was performed on PCR products prior to sequencing. The published analysis was carried out like this. Gene usage analysis of CDR3 amino acid clonotypes used the 60 to 75 TRBV and 14 to 15 TRBJ segments found across samples. Filtered high-quality paired reads were merged into contigs using COPE and FqMerger. BLAST was used to align contigs to IMGT TRBV, TRBD and TRBJ reference genes, with CDR3 defined following IMGT. Clonotypes above 0.1% frequency were classified as highly expanded clones. Shannon entropy was used to measure repertoire diversity, and the Gini coefficient was used to measure V-J evenness. Clonotypes shared by more than one individual were considered public. TCRdb applied fastp at Q25 and MiXCR to the public reads, then kept only in-frame beta chains. Every distinct CDR3 protein forms one entry, paired with its most common genes and DNA. Clone size and V and J calls follow TCRdb, not the original study. The sample contains 360,000 or so distinct CDR3 sequences, 16% of them found a single time. The top ten constitute less than 35% of the sample.

These data were also filed under a second study, of T cells in Graves' hyperthyroidism and ophthalmopathy. Drawing on the second study: A patient counted as having stable Graves' hyperthyroidism if no progression to ophthalmopathy occurred over 18 months of follow-up. Hyperthyroidism patients were newly diagnosed, had a disease duration of under 2 months, and were aged 18 to 65 years. Any patient with an uncontrolled infection, another autoimmune disease, pregnancy or lactation was excluded. Clinical symptoms, serum thyroxine and TRAb, thyroid ultrasound, and orbital computed tomography formed the basis for the diagnoses. The first round of RT-PCR for the TCR CDR3 was performed with the HTBI primer set and the Qiagen OneStep RT-PCR kit. Most expanded thyroid clonotypes (frequency above 0.001) were also detected in blood, suggesting blood repertoires may reflect thyroid immune responses. In cross-validation, a model built on a 13 V-J signature told ophthalmopathy apart from stable hyperthyroidism with under 90% sensitivity and approximately 81% specificity, and in testing the same model reached 80%/75%. In validation, progression to ophthalmopathy was predicted by the model with roughly 71% sensitivity and around 75% specificity, a median of 6.5 months before onset. To identify distinguishing TCR V-J signatures, a discovery cohort of roughly 100 patients was used, comprising roughly 45 with Graves' ophthalmopathy and under 60 with stable Graves' hyperthyroidism. Whether ophthalmopathy could be predicted prospectively was tested in an independent validation cohort made up of 18 to 20 hyperthyroidism patients plus 17 patients who later progressed to ophthalmopathy. The 85 to 100 discovery patients were divided at random into training and test sets in a 7:3 ratio. Thyroid tissue and blood T-cell repertoires from several Graves' hyperthyroidism patients were also compared in the study. Once sampling was done, hyperthyroidism patients were given methimazole at a starting dose of 30 mg daily, whereas ophthalmopathy patients were given high-dose intravenous methylprednisolone. A second multiplex PCR round built the libraries, followed by size selection and purification. Sequencing of the libraries was done on an Illumina HiSeq2000 using paired-end 100 bp reads. SOAPnuke was used to process the raw data, removing reads that contained adapters or uncalled bases, had a mean Phred below 15, or lacked an exact match to the constant primer or identifier. High-quality paired reads were merged with COPE v1.2.5, and unique nucleotide sequences were defined as clonotypes. Clonotypes were aligned to IMGT TRBV, TRBD and TRBJ reference segments using MiTCR v1.1. Analysis was restricted to V-J combinations with a frequency above 0.0001, which covered over 98% of repertoires. A TCS score was defined as the ratio between F50 (clonal expansion) and ExV (chaos), using BLOSUM62-based TCRdist between CDR3 peptides within each V-J. Welch's t-statistics and random forest reduced roughly 530 V-J features to roughly 13, which were used in a naive Bayes classifier (R e1071). No statistical method was used to set the sample size in advance, and investigators knew the group allocation. According to the paper, TCR Vbeta CDR3 sequencing was carried out on about 140 peripheral blood samples, which came from about 45 ophthalmopathy, 75 or so hyperthyroidism and roughly 17 progressor patients.

The clonotype comes from a man aged 40-49 years with Graves disease. Donor details come from another sample of the same person, matched by shared clones. The sample here was peripheral blood mononuclear cells (PBMCs), taken at new diagnosis, from a patient treated with antithyroid drugs.

In nucleotides, the sequence is TGTGCCAGCAGTTTTTCGGGAAGTCTCTCTGGCTACACCTTC. This sequence encodes CASSFSGSLSGYTF. The sequence is built from TRBV28 and TRBJ1-2; the D gene cannot be resolved reliably. From the germline V gene, CDR1 is MDHEN and CDR2 is SYDVKM. A distance of 15 bases separates the germline ends of V and J, which lose 3 bases and 7 bases respectively. Inclusive of the bounding cysteine and phenylalanine, the CDR3 is 14 residues long. The CDR3 DNA has 42 bases and is translated from base 1.